The rows below give T cell receptor beta chains drawn from one sample of a study of shared clonotypes between healthy human individuals. The method was immunoSEQ multiplex PCR; TCRdb's version includes in-frame clones alone and lacks a portion of them. The sample shows approximately 350,000 clones, approximately 96% of them seen only once. The sample consisted of memory CD8+ T cells sorted from blood. These receptors were collected from a man aged 25-40 years in good health. Both conserved end residues are part of each CDR3. The D gene is left open where the match is weak. Where a row states a size, it is once, few, many or the class of an expanded clone; other rows omit it.

d_call clone_size j_call v_call cdr3_nt cdr3_aa
TRBD1 once TRBJ2-5 TRBV7-9 TGTGCCAGCAGCTTAGGGACAGGGATGTACCAAGAGACCCAGTACTTC CASSLGTGMYQETQYF
TRBD2 - TRBJ2-7 TRBV28 TGTGCCAGCAGTTTCCTAGCGGGAACCTACGAGCAGTACTTC CASSFLAGTYEQYF
- - TRBJ1-5 TRBV10-2 TGCGCCAGCAGTGAAACAGGGCAGGGGCCCCAGCATTTT CASSETGQGPQHF
TRBD2 - TRBJ2-1 TRBV4-2 TGTGCCAGCAGCCAGGCGGGAGGGCCCTCTGTTACCAATGAGCAGTTCTTC CASSQAGGPSVTNEQFF
- - TRBJ2-5 TRBV5-6 TGTGCCAGCAGCTTGGAGGGACAAAAGACCCAGTACTTC CASSLEGQKTQYF
- - TRBJ2-7 TRBV30 TGTGCCTGGAGTGTACGAGGGGGATACGAGCAGTACTTC CAWSVRGGYEQYF
- - TRBJ1-1 TRBV30 TGTGCCTGGGGGAGAGCCACTGAAGCTTTCTTT CAWGRATEAFF
TRBD1 - TRBJ1-2 TRBV6-5 TGTGCCAGCAGCCCAACAGGGGGCTATGGCTACACCTTC CASSPTGGYGYTF
TRBD2 - TRBJ2-3 TRBV9 TGTGCCAGCAGCGTCAGGACTAGCGGGAGGTTAGATACGCAGTATTTT CASSVRTSGRLDTQYF
- - TRBJ2-1 TRBV20-1 TGCAGTGCTAGACAGGGTGAGCAGTTCTTC CSARQGEQFF
TRBD1 - TRBJ1-1 TRBV29-1 TGCAGCGCCGGGGCCGGCGGGGACGGGACAGAAGAAGCTTTCTTT CSAGAGGDGTEEAFF
TRBD2 - TRBJ2-2 TRBV4-2 TGTGCCAGCAGCCGCCTCGAGCGGGAGTTCTCCGGGGAGCTGTTTTTT CASSRLEREFSGELFF
- - TRBJ2-1 TRBV6-1 TGTGCCAGCAGTCTATCCGGAGTTTACAATGAGCAGTTCTTC CASSLSGVYNEQFF
TRBD1 once TRBJ1-2 TRBV6-5 TGTGCCAGCAGCAGGGGACAGGGTAACTATGGCTACACCTTC CASSRGQGNYGYTF
- - TRBJ2-3 TRBV7-8 TGTGCCAGCAGCTTAAGGACCCTTCTCACAGATACGCAGTATTTT CASSLRTLLTDTQYF
- - TRBJ2-5 TRBV6-1 TGTGCCAGCAGTGAAGCGCAGCCGGGTCTCCAAGAGACCCAGTACTTC CASSEAQPGLQETQYF
- - TRBJ1-1 TRBV9 TGTGCCAGCAGCGTTCGACAGGCACCCGACACTGAAGCTTTCTTT CASSVRQAPDTEAFF
- - TRBJ2-7 TRBV7-8 TGTGCCAGCAGCTTCTCCGGTGGCGGGAACCCCTACGAGCAGTACTTC CASSFSGGGNPYEQYF
- - TRBJ1-1 TRBV10-2 TGCGCCAGCAGCACACCGGACAGCCTGAACACTGAAGCTTTCTTT CASSTPDSLNTEAFF
TRBD2 - TRBJ2-5 TRBV6-1 TGTGCCAGCAGTTTGGGATTAAGCGGGGAAGAGACCCAGTACTTC CASSLGLSGEETQYF
- once TRBJ2-5 TRBV9 TGTGCCAGCAGTCGTAATGGCCAAGAGACCCAGTACTTC CASSRNGQETQYF
TRBD2 - TRBJ2-1 TRBV5-1 TGCGCCTGCAGCTCCACTAGCGGGAGTTTCAATGAGCAGTTCTTC CACSSTSGSFNEQFF
- - TRBJ1-2 TRBV18 TGTGCCAGCTCACCACCGGGGGGCTATGGCTACACCTTC CASSPPGGYGYTF
TRBD2 - TRBJ2-1 TRBV19 TGTGCCAGTAACGAACTAGCGGGAGGGCCGGGTTACAATGAGCAGTTCTTC CASNELAGGPGYNEQFF
- - TRBJ1-5 TRBV7-3 TGTGCCAGCAGCTTAAAAATAAATCAGCCCCAGCATTTT CASSLKINQPQHF
- - TRBJ2-5 TRBV4-1 TGCGCCAGCAGCCAAGATTCTGTGCCCGGAGTTGGGACCCAGTACTTC CASSQDSVPGVGTQYF
TRBD2 - TRBJ2-7 TRBV5-1 TGCGCCAGCAGCTTGGGGCTAGCGGGGGACTACTACGAGCAGTACTTC CASSLGLAGDYYEQYF
TRBD2 - TRBJ2-1 TRBV6-6 TGTGCCAGCAGTTACAGGGTCGCAAGCGCGGGAGGCGAGCAGTTCTTC CASSYRVASAGGEQFF
- - TRBJ2-2 TRBV30 TGTGCCTACCCTGACAGGTCCGGCGGCGGGGAGCTGTTTTTT CAYPDRSGGGELFF
TRBD1 once TRBJ2-5 TRBV6-6 TGTGCCAGCAGAAAAAGACAGGGTTGGGAGACCCAGTACTTC CASRKRQGWETQYF
- - TRBJ1-2 TRBV27 TGTGCCAGCAGACCGCGGGCCTTAGCTAACTATGGCTACACCTTC CASRPRALANYGYTF
TRBD1 - TRBJ1-5 TRBV30 TGTGCCTGGAGACCCAAGACAGGGAGGTTTAGTTATCAGCCCCAGCATTTT CAWRPKTGRFSYQPQHF
TRBD2 - TRBJ2-5 TRBV5-4 TGTGCCAGCAGCTTGGGGCGGGAGCGGGAGACCCAGTACTTC CASSLGRERETQYF